This TCR beta chain was captured in a study of response to subunit inactivated influenza vaccine. TCRdb ran MiXCR on the RT-PCR reads and lists one entry per CDR3 protein. The sample records around 520,000 distinct CDR3 sequences, about an eighth being singletons. The CDR3 is made up of 10 amino acids. From germline, CDR1 is SGHKS and CDR2 YYEKEE (reference sequence). Trimming cost V 10 bases and J 5 bases, with 6 bases left between them. This clonotype has only a few counts. The receptor comes from a man aged 45-65 years who received an inactivated influenza vaccine. The sequencing used PBMCs from blood, collected on the day of vaccination. The rearrangement uses TRBV5-5 and TRBJ2-2; no firm D call. For the CDR3, the DNA is TGTGCCGGAAAAACCGGGGAGCTGTTTTTT. This sequence encodes CAGKTGELFF.